The 31 T cell receptor beta chains in this list originate from one sample, sequenced in a study of blood T cells in healthy people across ages. A sample-barcoded 5' primer and a J-beta primer mix were used in a second PCR of about 7 to 12 cycles. MiXCR was run by TCRdb on the 5' RACE reads, yielding one entry per CDR3 protein. The sample lists about a million distinct CDR3 sequences, roughly 51% occurring once. The source material was blood. The origin of the receptors is a woman in her sixties in good health.

The rearrangement joins TRBV4-2 to TRBJ2-3, with 8 positions matching TRBD2. V was clipped by 2 bases and J by 2 bases; unmatched bases: 6. The V gene's germline CDR1 is LGHNA and CDR2 YNFKEQ. The CDR3 covers 16 residues. The CDR3: CASSQNSGKTTDTQYF. The CDR3 DNA reads TGTGCCAGCAGCCAAAATAGCGGGAAAACCACAGATACGCAGTATTTT.

This clonotype was seen more than once but under ten times. The chain employs TRBV10-3 and TRBJ2-7; D is perhaps TRBD1 or TRBD2 (5 bases each). This CDR3 contains 15 residues. Deletions cut 3 bases from V and 2 bases from J, with 14 bases between. From germline, CDR1 is ENHRY and CDR2 SYGVKD. CDR3 nucleotide sequence: TGTGCCATCAGTGATATCTTGGGACCACCCTACGAGCAGTACTTC. Protein sequence: CAISDILGPPYEQYF.

CDR3 residues: CASSYRPTSGNEQFF. The CDR3 DNA is TGTGCCAGCAGTTACCGGCCAACCTCGGGCAATGAGCAGTTCTTC. The rearrangement uses TRBV6-5 and TRBJ2-1; D gene ambiguous. The germline gives CDR1 MNHEY, CDR2 SVGAGI. This CDR3 spans 15 amino acids. Trimming took 2 bases from V and 6 from J, leaving 14 bases between them.

This clonotype has at least ten counts. The rearrangement joins TRBV7-2 to TRBJ2-4; tentatively, D is TRBD2 (6 bases). The CDR3 spans 15 residues. V was cut by 3 bases and J by 7 bases, with 16 bases left in between. Germline CDR1 SGHTA, CDR2 FQGNSA. CDR3 coding DNA: TGTGCCAGCAGCTTTTTCGACGGGGGAAGTAACATTCAGTACTTC. This codes for CASSFFDGGSNIQYF.

Note on this clonotype: At one end, the junction sequence differs from germline, possibly due to a read error. The CDR3 spells CSTGANERLFF. The DNA for the CDR3 is TGCAGTACAGGGGCTAATGAAAGACTGTTTTTT. The gene calls are TRBV20-1 and TRBJ1-4; 7 bases match TRBD1. The CDR3 length is 11 residues. Per the germline V gene, CDR1 is DFQATT and CDR2 is SNEGSKA (reference sequence).

This clonotype was observed a handful of times. The genes are TRBV12-3 or TRBV12-4 and TRBJ2-5; TRBD1 might be the D (6 bases). V dropped 0 bases and J dropped 11 bases, with 16 bases sitting between them. This CDR3 region has 14 residues. This CDR3 is CASSLAGQGTPQYF. CDR3 nucleotides: TGTGCCAGCAGTTTAGCGGGACAAGGCACTCCTCAGTACTTC.

This clonotype was seen more than once but under ten times. The chain links TRBV12-3 or TRBV12-4 to TRBJ1-2; possible D gene TRBD1, 6 bases. Deletions cut 6 bases from V and 8 bases from J, with 19 bases between. This CDR3 is 14 amino acids long. CDR3 in amino acids: CASRTFAGARGYTF. The CDR3 nucleotides read TGTGCCAGCAGGACATTTGCAGGGGCGCGCGGCTACACCTTC.

The gene calls are TRBV12-3 or TRBV12-4 and TRBJ1-1; D is possibly TRBD1 (6 bases). This CDR3 spans 16 amino acids. V lost 3 bases and J lost 1, with 15 bases in between. Written as DNA, the CDR3 is TGTGCCAGCAGTTTGGTTCCAGGGGCTGCGAACACTGAAGCTTTCTTT. This sequence encodes CASSLVPGAANTEAFF.

Points on this clonotype: Just one base apart from a much larger clone, this may be a read error. The chain employs TRBV4-1 and TRBJ1-5; D gene ambiguous. The CDR3 has 14 residues. Germline loops: CDR1 MGHRA, CDR2 YSYEKL. With 0 bases removed from V and 9 bases from J, the gap between germline ends came to 12 bases. The CDR3 is CASSQDISRRPQHF. CDR3 nucleotides: TGCGCCAGCAGCCAAGATATTTCACGGCGGCCCCAGCATTTT.

Here the CDR3 DNA reads TGTGCCAGCAGCCGGACTAGCGGGAGTCATCCCCTGTCCTACGAGCAGTACTTC. It translates to CASSRTSGSHPLSYEQYF. The V and J genes are TRBV27 and TRBJ2-7; TRBD2 aligns across 13 bases. The germline V gene encodes CDR1 MNHEY and CDR2 SMNVEV (reference sequence). After removal of 6 bases from V and 1 base from J, the junction contained 12 bases not matched to a gene. The CDR3 loop spans 18 amino acids.

Worth noting for this clonotype: At one of its ends the junction is not consistent with the germline gene, which may arise from a read error. The rearrangement joins TRBV4-1 to TRBJ2-5, with D possibly being TRBD1 (5 bases). The CDR3 spans 17 residues. Germline V gene lookup returns CDR1 MGHRA and CDR2 YSYEKL. The CDR3 region is CAGSLLWGIMVQETQYF. CDR3 nucleotide sequence: TGCGCCGGCAGCCTCCTTTGGGGCATAATGGTGCAAGAGACCCAGTACTTC.

The rearrangement joins TRBV27 to TRBJ2-7; D is ambiguous. The CDR3 has 13 amino acids. V was cut by 0 bases and J by 5 bases, with 8 bases left in between. Germline V gene data show CDR1 as MNHEY and CDR2 as SMNVEV (reference sequence). Here the CDR3 reads CASSLSVTHEQYF. The CDR3 coding sequence is TGTGCCAGCAGTTTATCGGTCACGCACGAGCAGTACTTC.

The chain's CDR3 is CASSPRGRDPHEQYF. As DNA, the CDR3 is TGTGCCAGCAGCCCCCGGGGGAGGGATCCCCACGAGCAGTACTTC. This chain links TRBV7-9 with TRBJ2-7; the match to TRBD2 covers 7 bases. CDR3 length equals 15 residues. Germline V CDR1 and CDR2: SEHNR, FQNEAQ (reference sequence). The trim removed 5 bases at V and 5 bases at J, leaving 12 bases unmatched.

The genes are TRBV20-1 and TRBJ2-5; the D gene is possibly TRBD2 (7 bases). The CDR3 is made up of 13 amino acids. The germline V gene has CDR1 DFQATT and CDR2 SNEGSKA (reference sequence). Trimming pared 3 bases from V and 5 bases from J, leaving 13 bases between. CDR3 region: CSASGGAGETQYF. The CDR3 coding sequence is TGCAGTGCTAGTGGGGGGGCAGGGGAGACCCAGTACTTC.

The chain uses TRBV10-2 and TRBJ2-7, with D uncertain. V lost 3 bases to trimming and J lost 7 bases, with 10 bases between them. This CDR3 has 12 residues. Looked up from germline, CDR1 is WSHSY and CDR2 is SAAADI. This CDR3 reads CASSDSINEQYF. The CDR3, as DNA: TGCGCCAGCAGTGACTCGATCAATGAGCAGTACTTC.

V is TRBV7-9 and J is TRBJ2-6; D is uncertain. The V and J ends lost 0 bases and 4 bases respectively, with 4 bases between them. This CDR3 is built from 14 residues. Germline V gene lookup returns CDR1 SEHNR and CDR2 FQNEAQ (reference sequence). The CDR3 loop is CASSLALGANVLTF. The CDR3 DNA is TGTGCCAGCAGCTTAGCGCTGGGGGCCAACGTCCTGACTTTC.

Notes on this clonotype: Its ends do not fully match the called genes, so a read error is possible. The V call is TRBV11-2, the J call TRBJ1-4; no clear D. The germline gives CDR1 SGHAT, CDR2 FQNNGV. CDR3 size: 14 residues. The CDR3 sequence is CASSLSPSPEKLFF. For the CDR3, the DNA is TGCGCCAGCAGCTTATCGCCCAGCCCTGAAAAACTGTTTTTT.

This clonotype occurred a few times. The CDR3 DNA reads as TGTGCCAGCAGCCAAGTCACACCCTACGAGCAGTACTTC. Translating gives CASSQVTPYEQYF. This chain connects TRBV3-1 to TRBJ2-7; D is ambiguous. Germline V gene lookup returns CDR1 LGHDT and CDR2 YNNKEL (reference sequence). The V end was cut by 1 base, the J end by 2 bases, with 6 bases between. This CDR3 region has 13 residues.

This clonotype occurred a few times. The V call is TRBV20-1, the J call TRBJ2-7; D gene ambiguous. The V end was cut by 7 bases, the J end by 2 bases, with 12 bases between. The germline V gene encodes CDR1 DFQATT and CDR2 SNEGSKA (reference sequence). This CDR3 has 12 residues. CDR3 coding DNA: TGCAGTGGAGGCAGGCCAACCTACGAGCAGTACTTC. Translated: CSGGRPTYEQYF.

The chain employs TRBV11-2 and TRBJ2-1; D is undetermined. V dropped 5 bases and J dropped 7 bases, with 9 bases sitting between them. Germline V gives CDR1 SGHAT, CDR2 FQNNGV. The CDR3 spans 12 residues. CDR3 loop: CASSDNLNEQFF. The CDR3 nucleotides read TGTGCCAGCAGCGATAACCTAAATGAGCAGTTCTTC.

CDR3 loop: CASSYQNSGSETQYF. CDR3 DNA sequence: TGTGCCAGCAGCTACCAAAACTCGGGCTCAGAGACCCAGTACTTC. This chain joins TRBV5-6 and TRBJ2-5; D uncertain. There are 15 residues in the CDR3. CDR1 is SGHDT and CDR2 is YYEEEE in the germline V gene. Trimming pared 3 bases from V and 4 bases from J, leaving 16 bases between.

V and J are TRBV10-3 and TRBJ2-1; 7 nucleotides match TRBD1. Germline V gene sequence: CDR1 ENHRY, CDR2 SYGVKD. The trim removed 2 bases at V and 3 bases at J, leaving 10 bases unmatched. The CDR3 loop spans 17 amino acids. The CDR3 spells CAISERDSGWDYNEQFF. The DNA for the CDR3 is TGTGCCATCAGTGAGAGGGACAGTGGCTGGGACTACAATGAGCAGTTCTTC.

A few counts support this clonotype. J is TRBJ1-2 and V is TRBV20-1; D is unclear. Trimming took off 6 bases at V and 4 bases at J, with 21 bases between the two ends. CDR1 is DFQATT, CDR2 SNEGSKA, per germline (reference sequence). This CDR3 spans 15 amino acids. CDR3 nucleotides: TGCAGTGCGCCCAATCCCGCAGGAGTATTCTATGGCTACACCTTC. As protein: CSAPNPAGVFYGYTF.

This clonotype turned up a few times. This chain uses TRBV7-2 with TRBJ2-7; TRBD2 agrees at 11 bases. V was pared by 1 base and J by 2 bases, with 4 bases of the junction left unmatched. CDR1 is SGHTA, CDR2 FQGNSA, per germline. The CDR3 consists of 16 residues. The CDR3 loop reads CASSLEGTSGTYEQYF. The CDR3 nucleotides are TGTGCCAGCAGCTTAGAGGGGACTAGCGGCACCTACGAGCAGTACTTC.

The chain has TRBV29-1 and TRBJ2-5, with 7 nucleotides matching TRBD2. This CDR3 region has 13 residues. V shed 7 bases, J shed 13 bases, and the junction held 18 bases outside the gene matches. Germline loops: CDR1 SQVTM, CDR2 ANQGSEA. Here the CDR3 reads CSAARGGPYERYF. The DNA of the CDR3 is TGCAGCGCTGCCCGCGGGGGACCCTACGAGCGGTACTTC.

V usage is TRBV5-1 and J usage is TRBJ2-5; TRBD2 might be the D (5 bases). V was pared by 4 bases and J by 3 bases, with 10 bases between. CDR3 length equals 13 residues. Germline V gene lookup returns CDR1 SGHRS and CDR2 YFSETQ. The CDR3 spells CASSRDGEETQYF. The CDR3 nucleotides are TGCGCCAGCAGCCGCGACGGGGAAGAGACCCAGTACTTC. The entire variable domain, with the rest obtained from reference TRBV5-1 and TRBJ2-5, is as follows: KAGVTQTPRYLIKTRGQQVTLSCSPISGHRSVSWYQQTPGQGLQFLFEYFSETQRNKGNFPGRFSGRQFSNSRSEMNVSTLELGDSALYLCASSRDGEETQYFGPGTRLLVL.

This clonotype was seen a single time. The rearrangement uses TRBV11-2 and TRBJ2-1; 12 bases agree with TRBD2. Per the germline V gene, CDR1 is SGHAT and CDR2 is FQNNGV. The junction had 5 bases not matched to a gene; V was cut back by 3 bases and J by 8 bases. The CDR3 consists of 15 residues. This CDR3 reads CASSFVTSGSYEQFF. In nucleotides, the CDR3 is TGTGCCAGCAGCTTTGTGACTAGCGGGAGTTATGAGCAGTTCTTC.

The chain recombines TRBV28 with TRBJ2-1; TRBD2 agrees at 9 bases. The germline V gene has CDR1 MDHEN and CDR2 SYDVKM. V lost 3 bases to trimming and J lost 9 bases; unmatched junction nucleotides: 12. The CDR3 spans 16 residues. CDR3 sequence (DNA): TGTGCCAGCAGTTTGGTGGCTAGCGGGAAGAGGAGTGAGCAGTTCTTC. This encodes CASSLVASGKRSEQFF.

The J gene is TRBJ2-2, the V gene TRBV3-1; D remains ambiguous. CDR1 is LGHDT, CDR2 YNNKEL, per germline (reference sequence). V gave up 0 bases and J gave up 12 bases, with 8 bases separating them. The CDR3 has 12 amino acids. The CDR3 DNA reads TGTGCCAGCAGCCAAGATTGGGTTCAGCTGTTTTTT. Translating it yields CASSQDWVQLFF.

This clonotype was observed a handful of times. The rearrangement links TRBV20-1 to TRBJ2-1, with D perhaps TRBD1 (5 bases). This CDR3 region has 11 residues. CDR1 and CDR2 from the germline V gene are DFQATT and SNEGSKA (reference sequence). V was clipped by 5 bases and J by 9 bases, with 11 bases between them. The CDR3 loop reads CSARRVSEQFF. The CDR3 nucleotides read TGCAGTGCTCGCAGGGTCAGTGAGCAGTTCTTC.

The chain is built from TRBV12-3 or TRBV12-4 and TRBJ2-3; 7 bases fit TRBD2. V lost 3 bases and J lost 7; bases outside the gene matches: 1. The CDR3 is 12 amino acids. The CDR3 nucleotides read TGTGCCAGCAGTTTGGGAGGGTATACGCAGTATTTT. Amino acid sequence: CASSLGGYTQYF.